This is a list of T cell receptor beta chains from one sample in a study of blood T cell repertoires in COVID-19. Assay: immunoSEQ multiplex PCR; the TCRdb copy retains only in-frame clones and omits some. The repertoire includes 200,000 to 250,000 clones, approximately 79% of them detected once, and 4.5% to 5.5% sits in the top ten. Sequencing was done on a sample of peripheral blood. All receptors derive from a human donor in a cohort sampled during active COVID-19. Both conserved end residues are part of each CDR3. The order of the fields is V gene, clone size, D gene, J gene, CDR3 DNA, CDR3 protein. A D gene is named only where the DNA matches it firmly. Where a row states a size, it is once, few, many or the class of an expanded clone; other rows omit it.

v_call: TRBV16; clone_size: -; d_call: -; j_call: TRBJ2-7; cdr3_nt: TGTGCCAGCAGCCGGCCGGGGGGCCTTAGCTCCTACGAGCAGTACTTC; cdr3_aa: CASSRPGGLSSYEQYF
v_call: TRBV12-3/TRBV12-4; clone_size: few; d_call: -; j_call: TRBJ1-3; cdr3_nt: TGTGCCAGCAGCGCAGGGGTGGGAAACACCATATATTTT; cdr3_aa: CASSAGVGNTIYF
v_call: TRBV5-1; clone_size: -; d_call: TRBD1; j_call: TRBJ2-7; cdr3_nt: TGCGCCAGCAGCGCGGGACAGGGGAGAGTCTACGAGCAGTACTTC; cdr3_aa: CASSAGQGRVYEQYF
v_call: TRBV7-3; clone_size: -; d_call: -; j_call: TRBJ2-1; cdr3_nt: TGTGCCAGCAGCTTGGGCCCAAACAATGAGCAGTTCTTC; cdr3_aa: CASSLGPNNEQFF
v_call: TRBV6-5; clone_size: -; d_call: -; j_call: TRBJ2-6; cdr3_nt: TGTGCCAGCAGGTGGACATTAACTGGGGCCAACGTCCTGACTTTC; cdr3_aa: CASRWTLTGANVLTF
v_call: TRBV4-3; clone_size: -; d_call: -; j_call: TRBJ1-2; cdr3_nt: TGCGCCAGCAGCCAGGCCACAGGGTATGGCTACACCTTC; cdr3_aa: CASSQATGYGYTF
v_call: TRBV6-2/TRBV6-3; clone_size: -; d_call: -; j_call: TRBJ2-2; cdr3_nt: TGTGCCAGCAGTTACCCCCTGCCACGGGACACCGGGGAGCTGTTTTTT; cdr3_aa: CASSYPLPRDTGELFF
v_call: TRBV18; clone_size: -; d_call: -; j_call: TRBJ1-2; cdr3_nt: TGTGCCAGCTCACCCCTCCAGGGTTACTATGGCTACACCTTC; cdr3_aa: CASSPLQGYYGYTF
v_call: TRBV30; clone_size: -; d_call: TRBD1; j_call: TRBJ1-4; cdr3_nt: TGTGCCTGGAGTAAAGCCGGGACAGGGAACGAAAAACTGTTTTTT; cdr3_aa: CAWSKAGTGNEKLFF
v_call: TRBV5-4; clone_size: -; d_call: -; j_call: TRBJ2-4; cdr3_nt: TGTGCCAGCAGCTTTTCCCCCAGTCTAGCCAAAAACATTCAGTACTTC; cdr3_aa: CASSFSPSLAKNIQYF
v_call: TRBV10-3; clone_size: -; d_call: -; j_call: TRBJ2-7; cdr3_nt: TGTGCCATACAGACTAAGACCTACGAGCAGTACTTC; cdr3_aa: CAIQTKTYEQYF
v_call: TRBV30; clone_size: -; d_call: -; j_call: TRBJ1-2; cdr3_nt: TGTGCCTGGAGTTGGCTCTGGGGCTACACCTTC; cdr3_aa: CAWSWLWGYTF
v_call: TRBV21-1; clone_size: -; d_call: -; j_call: TRBJ1-1; cdr3_nt: TGTGCCAGCAGGGCCAGGGGGGTCATGAACACTGAAGCTTTCTTT; cdr3_aa: CASRARGVMNTEAFF
v_call: TRBV4-1; clone_size: -; d_call: TRBD1; j_call: TRBJ1-2; cdr3_nt: TGCGCCAGCAGCGCCCGGGACAGGGGAAAATATGGCTACACCTTC; cdr3_aa: CASSARDRGKYGYTF
v_call: TRBV11-2; clone_size: -; d_call: TRBD2; j_call: TRBJ2-5; cdr3_nt: TGTGCCAGCAGCTTCCCGGGAGGTGGGGAGACCCAGTACTTC; cdr3_aa: CASSFPGGGETQYF
v_call: TRBV19; clone_size: -; d_call: -; j_call: TRBJ2-7; cdr3_nt: TGTGCCAGTAGTATAGAGGGGACGGGACTCTACGAGCAGTACTTC; cdr3_aa: CASSIEGTGLYEQYF
v_call: TRBV15; clone_size: -; d_call: TRBD1; j_call: TRBJ2-2; cdr3_nt: TGTGCCACCAGCGGATGGACAGGCGGGGAGCTGTTTTTT; cdr3_aa: CATSGWTGGELFF
v_call: TRBV6-2/TRBV6-3; clone_size: -; d_call: -; j_call: TRBJ2-5; cdr3_nt: TGTGCCAGCAGTTATGGACTCGTCGGGACCCAGTACTTC; cdr3_aa: CASSYGLVGTQYF
v_call: TRBV27; clone_size: medium-sized; d_call: -; j_call: TRBJ2-7; cdr3_nt: TGTGCCAGCAGTTTAAGGTCAGGGTCCGACGAGCAGTACTTC; cdr3_aa: CASSLRSGSDEQYF
v_call: TRBV7-2; clone_size: -; d_call: TRBD1; j_call: TRBJ2-7; cdr3_nt: TGTGCCAGCAGTCGTAGACAGGGGGCGGTTCTCGAGCAGTACTTC; cdr3_aa: CASSRRQGAVLEQYF
v_call: TRBV25-1; clone_size: -; d_call: TRBD1; j_call: TRBJ2-2; cdr3_nt: TGTGCCAGCAGTGAAATTGTGACAGGGGTCACCGGGGAGCTGTTTTTT; cdr3_aa: CASSEIVTGVTGELFF
v_call: TRBV11-2; clone_size: -; d_call: -; j_call: TRBJ1-1; cdr3_nt: TGTGCCAGCAGCTTAGACCAGGGGCAGGCTGAAGCTTTCTTT; cdr3_aa: CASSLDQGQAEAFF
v_call: TRBV19; clone_size: -; d_call: -; j_call: TRBJ1-4; cdr3_nt: TGTGCCAGTAGGAAAAGGGGGACGACAACTAATGAAAAACTGTTTTTT; cdr3_aa: CASRKRGTTTNEKLFF
v_call: TRBV28; clone_size: -; d_call: -; j_call: TRBJ2-5; cdr3_nt: TGTGCCAGCAGTTTGGTAGCGGACCAAGAGACCCAGTACTTC; cdr3_aa: CASSLVADQETQYF
v_call: TRBV4-3; clone_size: -; d_call: TRBD1; j_call: TRBJ2-1; cdr3_nt: TGCGCCAGCAGCCGAGAGACAGGGGGCGCAGCGGGCGGAAAGTACAATGAGCAGTTCTTC; cdr3_aa: CASSRETGGAAGGKYNEQFF
v_call: TRBV3-1/TRBV3-2; clone_size: -; d_call: -; j_call: TRBJ2-7; cdr3_nt: TGTGCCAGCAGCCGCATGGTCCAGGGTAACTCCTACGAGCAGTACTTC; cdr3_aa: CASSRMVQGNSYEQYF
v_call: TRBV7-9; clone_size: -; d_call: TRBD1; j_call: TRBJ1-2; cdr3_nt: TGTGCCAGCAGCTATTTAACAGGGGGCTTTAACTATGGCTACACCTTC; cdr3_aa: CASSYLTGGFNYGYTF
v_call: TRBV18; clone_size: -; d_call: -; j_call: TRBJ2-3; cdr3_nt: TGTGCCAGCTCACCAGCGCGGCCCACAGATACGCAGTATTTT; cdr3_aa: CASSPARPTDTQYF
v_call: TRBV27; clone_size: -; d_call: -; j_call: TRBJ2-1; cdr3_nt: TGTGCCAGCAGTCCCCGAGCGGCGAACACCTACAATGAGCAGTTCTTC; cdr3_aa: CASSPRAANTYNEQFF
v_call: TRBV4-3; clone_size: once; d_call: -; j_call: TRBJ2-1; cdr3_nt: TGCGCCAGCAGCCCCAGGTATTACAATGAGCAGTTCTTC; cdr3_aa: CASSPRYYNEQFF
v_call: TRBV27; clone_size: -; d_call: TRBD1; j_call: TRBJ1-6; cdr3_nt: TGTGCCAGCAGTTCGCGACAGGGTAGAGCACCCCTCCACTTT; cdr3_aa: CASSSRQGRAPLHF
v_call: TRBV7-6; clone_size: -; d_call: -; j_call: TRBJ2-7; cdr3_nt: TGTGCCAGCAGCTTAGCGTATTCTTTCGACGAGCAGTACTTC; cdr3_aa: CASSLAYSFDEQYF
v_call: TRBV7-8; clone_size: -; d_call: -; j_call: TRBJ2-3; cdr3_nt: TGTGCCAGCAGCCCCGACAGGACAGATACGCAGTATTTT; cdr3_aa: CASSPDRTDTQYF
v_call: TRBV19; clone_size: once; d_call: TRBD1; j_call: TRBJ1-2; cdr3_nt: TGTGCCAGTAGTCCTACCGGGACAGCTTATGGCTACACCTTC; cdr3_aa: CASSPTGTAYGYTF
v_call: TRBV24-1; clone_size: -; d_call: TRBD1; j_call: TRBJ2-2; cdr3_nt: TGTGCCACGGGACAGGGCAAAACCGGGGAGCTGTTTTTT; cdr3_aa: CATGQGKTGELFF
v_call: TRBV12-5; clone_size: -; d_call: -; j_call: TRBJ1-5; cdr3_nt: TGTGCTAGTGCCCAGGGGAATCAGCCCCAGCATTTT; cdr3_aa: CASAQGNQPQHF
v_call: TRBV5-5; clone_size: few; d_call: TRBD1; j_call: TRBJ1-1; cdr3_nt: TGTGCCAGCAGCTCGGGACAGATCTCATCTGAAGCTTTCTTT; cdr3_aa: CASSSGQISSEAFF
v_call: TRBV7-3; clone_size: -; d_call: -; j_call: TRBJ1-1; cdr3_nt: TGTGCCAGCAGCTTACAGTTGAACACTGAAGCTTTCTTT; cdr3_aa: CASSLQLNTEAFF
v_call: TRBV9; clone_size: few; d_call: TRBD1; j_call: TRBJ1-3; cdr3_nt: TGTGCCAGCAGCCATAACCGGGACAGGGCCTACTCTGGAAACACCATATATTTT; cdr3_aa: CASSHNRDRAYSGNTIYF
v_call: TRBV5-8; clone_size: -; d_call: -; j_call: TRBJ2-7; cdr3_nt: TGTGCCAGCAGCGCCTATGGGGGCGGGTACGAGCAGTACTTC; cdr3_aa: CASSAYGGGYEQYF
v_call: TRBV28; clone_size: -; d_call: TRBD2; j_call: TRBJ2-7; cdr3_nt: TGTGCCAGCAGAGAGCGGGAGGTAAAGCAGTACTTC; cdr3_aa: CASREREVKQYF
v_call: TRBV7-2; clone_size: -; d_call: TRBD1; j_call: TRBJ1-2; cdr3_nt: TGTGCCAGCAGCCCGGGACAGGGGTACGGCTATGGCTACACCTTC; cdr3_aa: CASSPGQGYGYGYTF
v_call: TRBV7-9; clone_size: -; d_call: TRBD2; j_call: TRBJ2-7; cdr3_nt: TGTGCCAGCAGCCAACTAGCGGGAAGCTCCTACGAGCAGTACTTC; cdr3_aa: CASSQLAGSSYEQYF
v_call: TRBV28; clone_size: -; d_call: -; j_call: TRBJ2-7; cdr3_nt: TGTGCCAGCAGTTTATTCTCCGCAGGCGCGGGCGAGCAGTACTTC; cdr3_aa: CASSLFSAGAGEQYF
v_call: TRBV19; clone_size: -; d_call: TRBD1; j_call: TRBJ2-6; cdr3_nt: TGTGCCACAAAGAGACAGGGACCATCTGGGGCCAACGTCCTGACTTTC; cdr3_aa: CATKRQGPSGANVLTF
v_call: TRBV9; clone_size: -; d_call: TRBD2; j_call: TRBJ2-1; cdr3_nt: TGTGCCAGCAGCGTAGGAGTTGCGGGAGGGCCGAGGAATGAGCAGTTCTTC; cdr3_aa: CASSVGVAGGPRNEQFF